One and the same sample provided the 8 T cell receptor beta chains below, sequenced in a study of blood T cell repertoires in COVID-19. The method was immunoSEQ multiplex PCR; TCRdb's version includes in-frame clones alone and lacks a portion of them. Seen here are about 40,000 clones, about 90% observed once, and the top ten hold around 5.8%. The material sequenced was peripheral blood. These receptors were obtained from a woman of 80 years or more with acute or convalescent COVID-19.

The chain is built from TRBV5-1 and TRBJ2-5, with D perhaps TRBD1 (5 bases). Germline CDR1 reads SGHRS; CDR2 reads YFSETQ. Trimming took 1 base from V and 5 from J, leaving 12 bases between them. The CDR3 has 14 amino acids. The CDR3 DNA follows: TGCGCCAGCAGCTTGTCCAGGGTTGGGGAGACCCAGTACTTC. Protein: CASSLSRVGETQYF.

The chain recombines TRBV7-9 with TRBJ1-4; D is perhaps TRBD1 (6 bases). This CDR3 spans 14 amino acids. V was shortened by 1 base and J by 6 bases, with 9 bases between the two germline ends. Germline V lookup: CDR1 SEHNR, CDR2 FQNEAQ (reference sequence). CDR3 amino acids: CASSLGGGDEKLFF. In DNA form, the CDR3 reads TGTGCCAGCAGCTTAGGCGGGGGCGATGAAAAACTGTTTTTT.

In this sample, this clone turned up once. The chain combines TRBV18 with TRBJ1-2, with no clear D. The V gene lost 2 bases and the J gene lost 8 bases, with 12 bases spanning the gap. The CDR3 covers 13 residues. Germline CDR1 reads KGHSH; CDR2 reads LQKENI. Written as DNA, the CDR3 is TGTGCCAGCTCACCAGAGGGTATCGGGGGCTACACCTTC. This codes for CASSPEGIGGYTF.

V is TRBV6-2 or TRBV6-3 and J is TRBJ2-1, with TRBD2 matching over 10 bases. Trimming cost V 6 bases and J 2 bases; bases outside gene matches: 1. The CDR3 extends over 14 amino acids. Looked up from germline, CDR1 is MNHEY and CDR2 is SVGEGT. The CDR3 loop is CASSSGGAYNEQFF. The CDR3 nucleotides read TGTGCCAGCAGCAGCGGGGGGGCCTACAATGAGCAGTTCTTC.

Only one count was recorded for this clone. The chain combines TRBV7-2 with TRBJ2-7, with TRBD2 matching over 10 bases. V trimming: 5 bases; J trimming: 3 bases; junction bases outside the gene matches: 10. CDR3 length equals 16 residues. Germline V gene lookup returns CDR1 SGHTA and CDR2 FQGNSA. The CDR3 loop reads CASSKLAGSQGYEQYF. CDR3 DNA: TGTGCCAGCAGCAAACTAGCGGGATCCCAGGGCTACGAGCAGTACTTC. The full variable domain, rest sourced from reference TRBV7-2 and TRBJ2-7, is GAGVSQSPSNKVTEKGKDVELRCDPISGHTALYWYRQSLGQGLEFLIYFQGNSAPDKSGLPSDRFSAERTGGSVSTLTIQRTQQEDSAVYLCASSKLAGSQGYEQYFGPGTRLTVT.

The CDR3 reads CASSHREANYGYTF. DNA of the CDR3: TGTGCCAGCAGCCACAGGGAAGCTAACTATGGCTACACCTTC. V is TRBV5-4 and J is TRBJ1-2, with a possible D match to TRBD1 (6 bases). V was cut by 4 bases and J by 0 bases, with 10 bases left in between. Per germline, CDR1 SGHNT and CDR2 YYREEE (reference sequence). The CDR3 runs to 14 residues.

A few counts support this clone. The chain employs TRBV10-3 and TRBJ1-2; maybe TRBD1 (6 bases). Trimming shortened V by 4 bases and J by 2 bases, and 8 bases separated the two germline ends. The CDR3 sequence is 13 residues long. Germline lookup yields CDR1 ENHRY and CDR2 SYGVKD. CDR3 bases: TGTGCCATCAGTGCAGGGGAAAACTATGGCTACACCTTC. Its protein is CAISAGENYGYTF.

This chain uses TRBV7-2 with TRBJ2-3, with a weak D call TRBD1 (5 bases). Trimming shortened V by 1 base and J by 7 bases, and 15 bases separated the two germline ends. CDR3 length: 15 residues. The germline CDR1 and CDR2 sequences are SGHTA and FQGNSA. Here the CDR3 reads CASSLDVGRPNTQYF. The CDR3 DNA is TGTGCCAGCAGCTTAGATGTGGGGCGACCTAATACGCAGTATTTT.